Listed here are 3 T cell receptor beta chains from one sample, sequenced in a study of T cell responses to AZD1222 COVID-19 vaccine. The assay was immunoSEQ multiplex PCR, and TCRdb's table has in-frame clones only and misses some. The table records 150,000 to 200,000 clones, 85% to 90% of them present only once. The sample was peripheral blood, taken on day 0 of AZD1222 vaccination. The receptors derive from an adult in good health.

J is TRBJ2-5 and V is TRBV6-5; D may be TRBD1 (6 bases). Trimming removed 0 bases from V and 3 bases from J, with 11 bases in between. This CDR3 contains 15 residues. The germline V gene has CDR1 MNHEY and CDR2 SVGAGI. CDR3 sequence reads: CASSYSPDRKETQYF. The DNA for the CDR3 is TGTGCCAGCAGTTACTCGCCGGACAGAAAAGAGACCCAGTACTTC.

This clone was seen a handful of times. The J gene is TRBJ2-2, the V gene TRBV24-1; D gene unclear. Trimming took 3 bases from V and 2 from J, leaving 6 bases between them. The CDR3 is 14 amino acids. CDR1 and CDR2 (germline): KGHDR, SFDVKD. As DNA, the CDR3 is TGTGCCACCAGTGATGCGGAAAACACCGGGGAGCTGTTTTTT. Its protein product is CATSDAENTGELFF.

The chain links TRBV5-5 to TRBJ1-6; possibly TRBD1 for D (6 bases). CDR3 length equals 13 residues. Germline CDR1 SGHKS, CDR2 YYEKEE (reference sequence). The ends were cut back, 4 bases at V and 5 bases at J, with 7 bases in the middle. The CDR3 coding sequence is TGTGCCAGCAGCAAGGGGGATAATTCACCCCTCCACTTT. The encoded protein is CASSKGDNSPLHF.